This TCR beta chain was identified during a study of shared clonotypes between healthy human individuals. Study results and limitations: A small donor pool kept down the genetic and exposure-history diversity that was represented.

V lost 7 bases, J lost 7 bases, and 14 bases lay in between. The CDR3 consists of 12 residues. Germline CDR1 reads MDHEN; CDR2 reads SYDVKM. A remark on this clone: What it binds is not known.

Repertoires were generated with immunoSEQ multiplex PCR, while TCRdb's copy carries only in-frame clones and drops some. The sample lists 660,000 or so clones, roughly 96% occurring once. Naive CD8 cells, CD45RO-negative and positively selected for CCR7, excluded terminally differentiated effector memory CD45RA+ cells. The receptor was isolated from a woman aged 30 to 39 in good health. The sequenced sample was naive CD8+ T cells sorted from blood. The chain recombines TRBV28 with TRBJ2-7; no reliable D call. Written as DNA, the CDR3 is TGTGCCAGCACCCAGGACGTTAATGAGCAGTACTTC. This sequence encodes CASTQDVNEQYF.